This T cell receptor (beta chain) comes out of a study of blood T cell repertoires in COVID-19. Trimming pared 7 bases from V and 3 bases from J, leaving 13 bases between. The germline V gene has CDR1 KGHSH and CDR2 LQKENI. The CDR3 has 14 amino acids. The method was immunoSEQ multiplex PCR; TCRdb's version includes in-frame clones alone and lacks a portion of them. The profile covers 250,000 to 350,000 clones, with more than 85% appearing a single time and 0.75% to 0.9% taken by the ten largest. The specimen was peripheral blood. The sequence was collected from a man under 40 with acute or convalescent COVID-19. The rearrangement joins TRBV18 to TRBJ1-3; D remains unclear. The CDR3: CASLPIESGNTIYF. CDR3 coding DNA: TGTGCCAGCTTACCCATTGAGAGTGGAAACACCATATATTTT.